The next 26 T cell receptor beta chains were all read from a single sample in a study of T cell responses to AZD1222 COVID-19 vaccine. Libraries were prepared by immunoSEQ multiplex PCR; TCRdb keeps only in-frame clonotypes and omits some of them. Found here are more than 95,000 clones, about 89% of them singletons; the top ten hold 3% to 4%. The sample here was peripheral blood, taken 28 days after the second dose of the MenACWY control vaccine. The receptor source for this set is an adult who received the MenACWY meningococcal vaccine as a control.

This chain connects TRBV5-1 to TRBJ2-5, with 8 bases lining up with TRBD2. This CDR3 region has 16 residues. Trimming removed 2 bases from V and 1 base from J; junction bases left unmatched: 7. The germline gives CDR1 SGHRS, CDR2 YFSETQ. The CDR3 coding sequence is TGCGCCAGCAGCTTCCTACTAGCGGACGCCCAAGAGACCCAGTACTTC. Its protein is CASSFLLADAQETQYF.

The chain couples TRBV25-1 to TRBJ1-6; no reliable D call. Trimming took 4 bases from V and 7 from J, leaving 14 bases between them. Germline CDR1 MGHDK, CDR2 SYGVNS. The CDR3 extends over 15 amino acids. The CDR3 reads CASSGTSRVNSPLHF. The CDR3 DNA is TGTGCCAGCAGTGGGACCTCACGGGTGAATTCACCCCTCCACTTT.

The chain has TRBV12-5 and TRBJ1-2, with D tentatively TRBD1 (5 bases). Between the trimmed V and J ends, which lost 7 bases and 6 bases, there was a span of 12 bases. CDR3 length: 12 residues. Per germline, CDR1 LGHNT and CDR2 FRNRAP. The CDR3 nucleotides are TGTGCTAGTGCTCGAGGGGTGGATGGCTACACCTTC. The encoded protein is CASARGVDGYTF.

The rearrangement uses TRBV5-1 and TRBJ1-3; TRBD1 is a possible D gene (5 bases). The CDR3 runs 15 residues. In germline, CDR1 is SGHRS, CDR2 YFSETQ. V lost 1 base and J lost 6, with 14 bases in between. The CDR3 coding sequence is TGCGCCAGCAGCTTGAGGGGTGCAGGTGTAAACACCATATATTTT. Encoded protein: CASSLRGAGVNTIYF.

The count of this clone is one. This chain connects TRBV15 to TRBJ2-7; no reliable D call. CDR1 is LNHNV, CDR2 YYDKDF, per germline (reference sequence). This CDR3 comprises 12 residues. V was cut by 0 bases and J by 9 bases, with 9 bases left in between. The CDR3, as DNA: TGTGCCACCAGCAGAGATAACAGTGGGCAGTACTTC. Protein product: CATSRDNSGQYF.

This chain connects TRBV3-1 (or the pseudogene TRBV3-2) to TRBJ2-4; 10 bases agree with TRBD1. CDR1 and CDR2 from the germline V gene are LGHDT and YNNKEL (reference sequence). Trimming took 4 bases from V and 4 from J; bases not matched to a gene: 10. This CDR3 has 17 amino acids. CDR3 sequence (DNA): TGTGCCAGCAGCCCCTTCGGACAGGGGGGAAAGAAAAACATTCAGTACTTC. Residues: CASSPFGQGGKKNIQYF.

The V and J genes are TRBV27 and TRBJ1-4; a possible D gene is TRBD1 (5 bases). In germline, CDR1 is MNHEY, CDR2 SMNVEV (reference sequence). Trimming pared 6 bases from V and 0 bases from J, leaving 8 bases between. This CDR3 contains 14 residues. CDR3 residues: CASRKQATNEKLFF. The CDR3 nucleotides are TGTGCCAGCAGGAAACAGGCAACTAATGAAAAACTGTTTTTT.

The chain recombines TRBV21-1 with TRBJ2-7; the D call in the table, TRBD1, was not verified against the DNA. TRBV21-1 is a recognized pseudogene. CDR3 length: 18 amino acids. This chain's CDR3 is CASSRLKRTGQKTYEQYF. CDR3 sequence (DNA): TGTGCCAGCAGCAGACTAAAACGGACAGGGCAAAAAACCTACGAGCAGTACTTC.

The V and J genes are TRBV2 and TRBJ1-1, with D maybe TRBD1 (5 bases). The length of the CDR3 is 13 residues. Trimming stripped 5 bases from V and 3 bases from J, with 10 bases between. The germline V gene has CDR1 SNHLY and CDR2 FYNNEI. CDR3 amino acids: CASSYPQDTEAFF. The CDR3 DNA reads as TGTGCCAGCAGTTACCCACAGGACACTGAAGCTTTCTTT.

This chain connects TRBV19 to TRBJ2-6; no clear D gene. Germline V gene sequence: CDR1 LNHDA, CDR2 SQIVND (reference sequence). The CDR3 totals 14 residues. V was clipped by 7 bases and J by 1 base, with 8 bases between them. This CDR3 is CASKWESGANVLTF. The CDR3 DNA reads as TGTGCCAGTAAGTGGGAATCTGGGGCCAACGTCCTGACTTTC.

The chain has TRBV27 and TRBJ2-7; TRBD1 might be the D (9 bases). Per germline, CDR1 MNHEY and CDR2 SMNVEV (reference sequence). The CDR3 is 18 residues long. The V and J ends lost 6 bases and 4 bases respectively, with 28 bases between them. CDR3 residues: CASRDTPGGTGQFYEQYF. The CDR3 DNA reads TGTGCCAGCAGGGATACACCGGGAGGGACAGGGCAATTTTACGAGCAGTACTTC.

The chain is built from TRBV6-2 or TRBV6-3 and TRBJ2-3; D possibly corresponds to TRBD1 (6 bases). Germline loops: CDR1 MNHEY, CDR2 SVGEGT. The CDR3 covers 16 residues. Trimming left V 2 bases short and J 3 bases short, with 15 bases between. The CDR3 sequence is CASSYDVRQATDTQYF. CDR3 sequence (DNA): TGTGCCAGCAGTTACGACGTGAGACAGGCGACAGATACGCAGTATTTT.

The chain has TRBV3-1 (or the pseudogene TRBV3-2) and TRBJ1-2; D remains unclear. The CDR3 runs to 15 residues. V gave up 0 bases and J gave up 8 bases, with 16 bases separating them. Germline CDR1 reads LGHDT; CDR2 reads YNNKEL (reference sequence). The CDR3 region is CASSQDWRLSMGYTF. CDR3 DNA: TGTGCCAGCAGCCAAGACTGGCGTCTATCCATGGGCTACACCTTC.

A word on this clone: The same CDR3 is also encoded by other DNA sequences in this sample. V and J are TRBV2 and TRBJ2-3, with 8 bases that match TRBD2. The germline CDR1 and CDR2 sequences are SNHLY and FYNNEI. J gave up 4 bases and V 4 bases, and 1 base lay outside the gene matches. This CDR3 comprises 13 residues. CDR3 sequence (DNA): TGTGCCAGCAGTGTCGGGGGGGCAGATACGCAGTATTTT. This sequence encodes CASSVGGADTQYF.

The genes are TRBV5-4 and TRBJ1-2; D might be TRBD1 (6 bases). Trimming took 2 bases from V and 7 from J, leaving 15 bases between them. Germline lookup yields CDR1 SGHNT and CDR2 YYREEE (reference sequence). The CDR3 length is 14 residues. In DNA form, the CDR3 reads TGTGCCAGCAGCTTCTGGGGGGGGGCAACTGGCTACACCTTC. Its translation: CASSFWGGATGYTF.

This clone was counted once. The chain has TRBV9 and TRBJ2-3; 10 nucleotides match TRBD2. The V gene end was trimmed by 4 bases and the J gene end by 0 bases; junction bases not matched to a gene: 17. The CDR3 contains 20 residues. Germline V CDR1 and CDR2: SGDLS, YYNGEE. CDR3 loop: CASSLRGAGGRGTSTDTQYF. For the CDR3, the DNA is TGTGCCAGCAGCCTCCGAGGAGCGGGGGGGCGGGGGACTAGCACAGATACGCAGTATTTT.

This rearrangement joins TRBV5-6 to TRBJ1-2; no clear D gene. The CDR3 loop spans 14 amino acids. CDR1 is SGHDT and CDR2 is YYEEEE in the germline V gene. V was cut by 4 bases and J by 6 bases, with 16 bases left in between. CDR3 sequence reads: CASSPLGSSDGYTF. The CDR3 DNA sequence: TGTGCCAGCAGCCCCCTCGGATCTTCAGATGGCTACACCTTC.

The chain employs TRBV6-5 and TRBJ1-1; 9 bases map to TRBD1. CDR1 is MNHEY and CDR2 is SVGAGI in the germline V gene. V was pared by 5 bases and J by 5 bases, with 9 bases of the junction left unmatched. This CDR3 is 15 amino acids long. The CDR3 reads CASSRPGQGRTEAFF. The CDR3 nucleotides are TGTGCCAGCAGTCGGCCGGGACAGGGTAGGACTGAAGCTTTCTTT.

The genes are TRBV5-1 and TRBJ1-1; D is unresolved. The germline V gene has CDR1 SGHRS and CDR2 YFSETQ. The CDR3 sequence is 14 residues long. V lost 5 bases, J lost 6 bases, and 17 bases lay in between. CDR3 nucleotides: TGCGCCAGCAGAGAGACCAACGCCGGGTCTGAAGCTTTCTTT. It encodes CASRETNAGSEAFF.

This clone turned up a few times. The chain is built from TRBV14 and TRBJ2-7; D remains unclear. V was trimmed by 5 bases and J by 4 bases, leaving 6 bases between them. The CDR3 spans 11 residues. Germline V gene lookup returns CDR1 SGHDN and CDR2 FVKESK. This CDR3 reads CASSAGYEQYF. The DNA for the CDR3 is TGTGCCAGCAGCGCAGGTTACGAGCAGTACTTC.

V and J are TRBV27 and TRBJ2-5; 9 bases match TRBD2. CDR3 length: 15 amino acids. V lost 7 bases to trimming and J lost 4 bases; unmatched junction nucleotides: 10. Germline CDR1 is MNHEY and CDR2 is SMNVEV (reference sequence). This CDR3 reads CASTSLAGGLETQYF. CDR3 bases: TGTGCCAGCACCTCCCTGGCGGGGGGGCTAGAGACCCAGTACTTC.

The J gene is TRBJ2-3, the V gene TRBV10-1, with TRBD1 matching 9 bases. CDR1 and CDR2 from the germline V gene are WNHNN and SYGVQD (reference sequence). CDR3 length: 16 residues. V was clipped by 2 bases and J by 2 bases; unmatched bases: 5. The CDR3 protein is CASSEMGTGFTDTQYF. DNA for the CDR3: TGCGCCAGCAGTGAGATGGGGACAGGGTTCACAGATACGCAGTATTTT.

For the CDR3, the DNA is TGTGCCAGTAGTATAGCACTAGCGGGGGGCGGGGAGCAGTTCTTC. As protein: CASSIALAGGGEQFF. The chain is built from TRBV19 and TRBJ2-1; TRBD2 matches 12 bases. The CDR3 covers 15 residues. V lost 1 base to trimming and J lost 10 bases; unmatched junction nucleotides: 5. CDR1 and CDR2 from the germline V gene are LNHDA and SQIVND (reference sequence).

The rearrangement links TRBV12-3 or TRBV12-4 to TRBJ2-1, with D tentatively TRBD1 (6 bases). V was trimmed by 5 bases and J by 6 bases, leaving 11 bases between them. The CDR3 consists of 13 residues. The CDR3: CASSRGQPNEQFF. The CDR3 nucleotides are TGTGCCAGCAGTCGTGGACAGCCCAATGAGCAGTTCTTC.

CDR3 sequence reads: CASSPRPGVGTEAFF. CDR3 DNA: TGTGCCAGCAGCCCGCGCCCCGGGGTGGGCACTGAAGCTTTCTTT. The chain joins TRBV7-2 to TRBJ1-1; no definite D call. Trimming took 5 bases from V and 4 from J, leaving 17 bases between them. Germline-derived CDR1 and CDR2 are SGHTA and FQGNSA. CDR3 length: 15 residues.

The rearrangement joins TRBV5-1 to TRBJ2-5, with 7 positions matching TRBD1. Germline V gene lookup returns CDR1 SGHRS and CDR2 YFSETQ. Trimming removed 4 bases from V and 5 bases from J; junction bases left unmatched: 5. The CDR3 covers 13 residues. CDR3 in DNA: TGCGCCAGCAGCACAGGGGCGGGCGAGACCCAGTACTTC. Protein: CASSTGAGETQYF.